This TCR beta chain derives from a study of T cell responses to AZD1222 COVID-19 vaccine. This clone was counted between two and nine times. The protocol was immunoSEQ multiplex PCR, while the TCRdb copy is restricted to in-frame clones and leaves out a portion. This sample carries 90,000 to 150,000 clones, roughly nine tenths of them seen once, and the ten largest clones take approximately 4.5%. V was trimmed by 5 bases and J by 1 base, leaving 20 bases between them. The CDR3 loop spans 17 amino acids. Germline CDR1 SNHLY, CDR2 FYNNEI. The material was peripheral blood, obtained on day 0 of AZD1222 vaccination. The chain uses TRBV2 and TRBJ1-2, with a weak D call TRBD1 (6 bases). This TCR was recovered from an adult in good health. The CDR3 DNA is TGTGCCAGCAGTCAAGGGGACACTCCCGGGGTTAACTATGGCTACACCTTC. This translates into CASSQGDTPGVNYGYTF.